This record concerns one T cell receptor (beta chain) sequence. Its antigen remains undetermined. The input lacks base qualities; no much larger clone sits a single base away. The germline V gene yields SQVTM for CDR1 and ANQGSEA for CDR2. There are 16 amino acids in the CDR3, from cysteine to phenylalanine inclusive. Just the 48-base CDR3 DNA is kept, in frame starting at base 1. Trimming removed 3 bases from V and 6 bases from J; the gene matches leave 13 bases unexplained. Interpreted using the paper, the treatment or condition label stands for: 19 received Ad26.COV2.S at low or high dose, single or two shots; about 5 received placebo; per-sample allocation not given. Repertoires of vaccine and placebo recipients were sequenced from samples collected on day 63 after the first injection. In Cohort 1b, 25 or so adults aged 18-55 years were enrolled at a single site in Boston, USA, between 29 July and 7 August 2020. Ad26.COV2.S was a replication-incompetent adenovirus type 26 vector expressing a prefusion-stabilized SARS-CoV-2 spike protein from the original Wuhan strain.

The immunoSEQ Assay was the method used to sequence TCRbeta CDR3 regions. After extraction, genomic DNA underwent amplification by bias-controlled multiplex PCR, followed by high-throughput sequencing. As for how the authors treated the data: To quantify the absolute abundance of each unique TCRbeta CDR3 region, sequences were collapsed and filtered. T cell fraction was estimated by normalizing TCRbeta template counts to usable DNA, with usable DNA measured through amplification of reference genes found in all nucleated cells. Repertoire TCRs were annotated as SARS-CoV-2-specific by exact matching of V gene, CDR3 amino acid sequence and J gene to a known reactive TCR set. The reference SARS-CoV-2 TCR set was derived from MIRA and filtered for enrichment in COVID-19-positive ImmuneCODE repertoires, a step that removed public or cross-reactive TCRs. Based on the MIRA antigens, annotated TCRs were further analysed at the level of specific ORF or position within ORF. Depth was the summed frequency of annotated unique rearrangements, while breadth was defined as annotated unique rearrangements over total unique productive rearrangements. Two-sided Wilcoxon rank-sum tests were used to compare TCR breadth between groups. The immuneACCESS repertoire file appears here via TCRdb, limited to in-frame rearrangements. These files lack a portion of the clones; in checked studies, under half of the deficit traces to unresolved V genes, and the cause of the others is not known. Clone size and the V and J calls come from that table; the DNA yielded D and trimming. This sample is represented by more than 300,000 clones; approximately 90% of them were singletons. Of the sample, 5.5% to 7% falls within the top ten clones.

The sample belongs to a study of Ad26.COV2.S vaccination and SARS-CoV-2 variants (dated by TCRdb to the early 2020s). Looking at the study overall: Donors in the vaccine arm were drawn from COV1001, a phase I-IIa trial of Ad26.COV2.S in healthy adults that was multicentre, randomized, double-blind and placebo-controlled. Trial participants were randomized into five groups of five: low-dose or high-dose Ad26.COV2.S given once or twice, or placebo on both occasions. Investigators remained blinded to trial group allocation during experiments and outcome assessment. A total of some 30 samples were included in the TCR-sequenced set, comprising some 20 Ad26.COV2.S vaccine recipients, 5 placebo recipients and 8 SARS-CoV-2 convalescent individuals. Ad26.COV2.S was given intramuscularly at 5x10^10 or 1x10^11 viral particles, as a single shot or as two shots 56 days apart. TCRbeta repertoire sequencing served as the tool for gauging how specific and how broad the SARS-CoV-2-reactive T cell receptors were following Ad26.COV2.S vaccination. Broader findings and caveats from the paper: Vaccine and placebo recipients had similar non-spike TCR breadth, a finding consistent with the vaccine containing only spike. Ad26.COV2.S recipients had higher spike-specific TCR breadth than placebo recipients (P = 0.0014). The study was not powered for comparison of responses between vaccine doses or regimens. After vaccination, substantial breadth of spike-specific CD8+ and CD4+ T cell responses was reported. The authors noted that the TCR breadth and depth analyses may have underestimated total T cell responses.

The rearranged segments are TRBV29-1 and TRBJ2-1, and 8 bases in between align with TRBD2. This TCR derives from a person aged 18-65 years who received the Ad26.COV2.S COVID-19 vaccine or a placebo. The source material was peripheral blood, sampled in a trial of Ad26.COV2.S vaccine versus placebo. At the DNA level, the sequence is TGCAGCGTTGAGAGGGGGGGGACTAGAGTATCCAATGAGCAGTTCTTC. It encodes CSVERGGTRVSNEQFF.